The rows below give T cell receptor beta chains drawn from one sample of a study of T cells in Graves' hyperthyroidism and ophthalmopathy. Each CDR3 protein is one row after TCRdb ran MiXCR on the multiplex PCR reads. Seen here are about 340,000 distinct CDR3 sequences, roughly 23% observed once, and the top ten hold 50%. The material sequenced was blood. Receptor source: a woman in her forties or fifties with Graves' hyperthyroidism. The CDR3 runs from the conserved cysteine through the conserved F or W. The order of the fields is D gene, CDR3 length, V gene, clone size, J gene, CDR3 protein, CDR3 DNA. D genes are given only for firm matches. Clone sizes are given selectively: once, few, many, or a class where the clone is expanded.

>TRBD1|16|TRBV28|once|TRBJ2-7
CASSFGLGQGYAEQYF
TGTGCCAGCAGTTTTGGCCTCGGACAGGGATACGCCGAGCAGTACTTC
>TRBD2|16|TRBV27|many|TRBJ2-1
CASSLSSAGGPNEQFF
TGTGCCAGCAGTTTATCTTCAGCGGGAGGGCCGAATGAGCAGTTCTTC
>NA|15|TRBV11-2|many|TRBJ1-2
CASSLDRTGWFGYSF
TGTGCCAGCAGCTTAGATCGTACAGGGTGGTTCGGTTACTCCTTC
>NA|15|TRBV11-2|many|TRBJ2-7
CASSHQGDSTYEQYF
TGTGCCAGCAGCCACCAGGGGGACTCTACTTACGAGCAGTACTTC
>NA|16|TRBV6-5|many|TRBJ1-1
CASSLLSRQANTEAFF
TGTGCCAGCAGTTTACTGAGTCGACAGGCGAACACTGAAGCTTTCTTT
>NA|15|TRBV18|few|TRBJ1-2
CASSSRTESNYGYTF
TGTGCCAGCTCATCGCGGACAGAGTCTAACTATGGCTACACCTTC
>NA|14|TRBV3-1|many|TRBJ2-5
CASSQEGSGETQYF
TGTGCCAGCAGCCAAGAGGGCAGTGGGGAGACCCAGTACTTC
>TRBD1|16|TRBV5-1|NA|TRBJ1-3
CASSKNTGGSGNTIYF
TGCGCCAGCAGCAAGAATACAGGGGGCTCTGGAAACACCATATATTTT
>TRBD1|16|TRBV18|many|TRBJ1-4
CASSPQGQASNEKLFF
TGTGCCAGCTCACCACAGGGACAGGCATCTAATGAAAAACTGTTTTTT
>NA|15|TRBV2|few|TRBJ1-2
CASSDSVGSNYGYTF
TGTGCCAGCAGTGATAGCGTTGGGTCTAACTATGGCTACACCTTC
>NA|15|TRBV20-1|few|TRBJ2-2
CSANRGTPNTGELFF
TGCAGTGCTAACCGAGGGACACCGAACACCGGGGAGCTGTTTTTT
>NA|17|TRBV18|few|TRBJ1-3
CASSPDGPATSGNTIYF
TGTGCCAGCTCACCGGATGGACCGGCCACCTCTGGAAACACCATATATTTT
>NA|13|TRBV20-1|many|TRBJ1-6
CSASNQVGSPLHF
TGCAGTGCTAGTAACCAGGTTGGCTCACCCCTCCACTTT
>TRBD2|17|TRBV4-1|few|TRBJ2-2
CASSQVRLAGDTGELFF
TGCGCCAGCAGCCAAGTAAGGCTAGCGGGAGACACCGGGGAGCTGTTTTTT
>NA|15|TRBV6-2/TRBV6-3|NA|TRBJ2-3
CASSYSAGTTDTQYF
TGTGCCAGCAGTTACTCGGCGGGGACCACAGATACGCAGTATTTT
>NA|14|TRBV27|many|TRBJ1-2
CASSLGQANYGYTF
TGTGCCAGCAGTTTAGGGCAAGCTAACTATGGCTACACCTTC
>NA|15|TRBV28|NA|TRBJ1-4
CASNSNGQKNEKLFF
TGTGCCAGCAACTCAAACGGACAGAAGAATGAAAAACTGTTTTTT
>TRBD1|13|TRBV6-2/TRBV6-3|NA|TRBJ2-1
CASSARQGNEQFF
TGTGCCAGCAGTGCCCGACAGGGGAATGAGCAGTTCTTC
>NA|12|TRBV20-1|many|TRBJ2-7
CSANMDGYEQYF
TGCAGTGCGAATATGGACGGCTACGAGCAGTACTTC
>NA|16|TRBV5-1|NA|TRBJ1-4
CASSPQSGRTNEKLFF
TGCGCCAGCAGCCCGCAGTCGGGTAGGACTAATGAAAAACTGTTTTTT
>TRBD1|15|TRBV20-1|many|TRBJ1-2
CSATEPGQTNYGYTF
TGCAGTGCTACCGAACCGGGACAGACTAACTATGGCTACACCTTC
>TRBD1|13|TRBV5-1|many|TRBJ1-6
CASSADRDSPLHF
TGCGCCAGCAGCGCCGACAGGGATTCACCCCTCCACTTT
>NA|16|TRBV15|many|TRBJ2-3
CATSRDSVGRADTQYF
TGTGCCACCAGCAGAGATTCAGTGGGCAGGGCCGATACGCAGTATTTT
>TRBD1|16|TRBV3-1|many|TRBJ2-2
CASSLSFRQGAGELFF
TGTGCCAGCAGCCTTAGTTTTCGACAGGGGGCCGGGGAGCTGTTTTTT
>NA|15|TRBV7-2|many|TRBJ1-6
CASSTQGRANSPLHF
TGTGCCAGCAGCACACAGGGAAGAGCTAATTCACCCCTCCACTTT
>NA|15|TRBV6-5|NA|TRBJ1-5
CASSYSWDSNQPQHF
TGTGCCAGCAGTTACTCGTGGGATAGCAATCAGCCCCAGCATTTT
>NA|14|TRBV7-8|many|TRBJ2-1
CASSLGWIYNEQFF
TGTGCCAGCAGCTTAGGATGGATATACAATGAGCAGTTCTTC
>NA|16|TRBV9|NA|TRBJ2-6
CASSVAGNTGANVLTF
TGTGCCAGCAGCGTAGCAGGGAATACTGGGGCCAACGTCCTGACTTTC
>TRBD1|13|TRBV20-1|NA|TRBJ1-1
CSARQGARTEAFF
TGCAGTGCTAGGCAGGGGGCACGCACTGAAGCTTTCTTT
>NA|14|TRBV28|many|TRBJ1-1
CASSLLGTIREAFF
TGTGCCAGCAGTTTATTGGGGACTATCCGCGAAGCTTTCTTT
>NA|15|TRBV18|many|TRBJ1-2
CASSPPTGENYGYTF
TGTGCCAGCTCACCACCGACAGGAGAGAACTATGGCTACACCTTC
>TRBD1|15|TRBV28|many|TRBJ1-1
CASSSNRGPRTEAFF
TGTGCCAGCAGTTCTAATAGGGGGCCTCGAACTGAAGCTTTCTTT
>NA|13|TRBV3-1|many|TRBJ2-1
CASSQDKRGEQFF
TGTGCCAGCAGCCAAGATAAAAGGGGGGAGCAGTTCTTC
>TRBD2|18|TRBV7-2|few|TRBJ2-1
CASSSLSGGVKTVSEQFF
TGTGCCAGCAGCTCACTTAGCGGGGGGGTAAAAACCGTTAGTGAGCAGTTCTTC
>NA|14|TRBV5-1|few|TRBJ2-3
CASSLEVGLDTQYF
TGCGCCAGCAGCTTGGAAGTGGGATTAGATACGCAGTATTTT
>TRBD1|15|TRBV19|NA|TRBJ1-5
CASSDRGRGNQPQHF
TGTGCCAGTAGTGACAGGGGCCGGGGCAATCAGCCCCAGCATTTT
>NA|17|TRBV6-2/TRBV6-3|NA|TRBJ2-2
CASILPGQSPNTGELFF
TGTGCCAGCATCTTACCCGGACAGTCCCCGAACACCGGGGAGCTGTTTTTT
>NA|11|TRBV20-1|many|TRBJ1-6
CSASNRALGHF
TGCAGTGCTTCTAACCGGGCCCTAGGCCACTTT
>NA|11|TRBV30|many|TRBJ2-7
CAWSVRYEQYF
TGTGCCTGGAGTGTACGGTACGAGCAGTACTTC
>TRBD2|18|TRBV5-6|few|TRBJ2-3
CASSSPGLASLGTDTQYF
TGTGCCAGCAGCTCACCGGGACTAGCGAGCCTAGGGACAGATACGCAGTATTTT
>NA|14|TRBV3-1|many|TRBJ2-7
CASSQERYGVEQYF
TGTGCCAGCAGCCAAGAACGATACGGGGTCGAGCAGTACTTC
>TRBD2|18|TRBV5-6|many|TRBJ2-5
CASSLVRAGPSLGETQYF
TGTGCCAGCAGCTTGGTGCGAGCGGGGCCATCCTTGGGGGAGACCCAGTACTTC
>NA|18|TRBV4-1|few|TRBJ2-3
CASSQEVPGGLSTDTQYF
TGCGCCAGCAGCCAAGAGGTTCCGGGCGGCCTGAGCACAGATACGCAGTATTTT
>NA|11|TRBV7-8|many|TRBJ2-1
CASSVVGQQFF
TGTGCCAGCAGCGTAGTCGGGCAGCAGTTCTTC
>NA|11|TRBV20-1|many|TRBJ2-5
CSARPEETQYF
TGCAGTGCTCGGCCGGAAGAGACCCAGTACTTC
>NA|15|TRBV9|NA|TRBJ1-5
CASSVDGEFNQPQHF
TGTGCCAGCAGCGTAGACGGGGAATTCAACCAGCCCCAGCATTTT
>NA|17|TRBV20-1|few|TRBJ2-4
CSARVFGLSLAKNIQYF
TGCAGTGCTAGAGTATTCGGACTCTCGCTAGCCAAAAACATTCAGTACTTC
>NA|15|TRBV28|many|TRBJ2-3
CASSLLWGHTDTQYF
TGTGCCAGCAGTTTATTGTGGGGACACACAGATACGCAGTATTTT
>NA|13|TRBV25-1|NA|TRBJ2-1
CASSEYTRGEQFF
TGTGCCAGCAGTGAATATACCAGGGGTGAGCAGTTCTTC
>NA|16|TRBV9|many|TRBJ1-1
CASSYYSGGAGTEAFF
TGTGCCAGCAGTTATTACAGTGGGGGGGCGGGCACTGAAGCTTTCTTT
>NA|11|TRBV7-9|NA|TRBJ2-1
CASSLADEQFF
TGTGCCAGCAGCTTAGCCGATGAGCAGTTCTTC
>NA|16|TRBV3-1|NA|TRBJ1-3
CASSHSRVGSGNTIYF
TGTGCCAGCAGCCACTCTCGGGTAGGGTCTGGAAACACCATATATTTT
>TRBD1|15|TRBV2|many|TRBJ1-1
CASRPVLGQGTEAFF
TGTGCCAGCAGGCCCGTTCTGGGACAGGGCACTGAAGCTTTCTTT
>NA|14|TRBV7-9|few|TRBJ2-2
CASSFQDTAGELFF
TGTGCCAGCAGCTTCCAGGACACCGCCGGGGAGCTGTTTTTT
>TRBD2|16|TRBV6-1|many|TRBJ2-1
CASSDPGTSSIYEQFF
TGTGCCAGCAGCGACCCCGGGACTAGCTCAATCTATGAGCAGTTCTTC